This T cell receptor beta chain is from a study of blood T cell repertoires in COVID-19. From germline, CDR1 is LNHDA and CDR2 SQIVND (reference sequence). V was clipped by 2 bases and J by 9 bases, with 17 bases between them. CDR3 length: 15 residues. Original methodology: Counts of nucleated cells, estimated from reference gene primer amplification, were obtained. Generated by immunoSEQ multiplex PCR, the TCRdb table keeps only in-frame clones and is missing some. V, J and clone size derive from that table, while D and trimming were established from the DNA sequence. Here the sample spans about 41,000 clones, 87% being singletons.

The chain combines TRBV19 with TRBJ2-1, with a weak D call TRBD2 (6 bases). Material: peripheral blood. This TCR derives from a man aged 55-75 years with acute or convalescent COVID-19. CDR3: CASSILGGYNTEQFF. DNA of the CDR3: TGTGCCAGTAGTATATTGGGGGGATACAACACTGAGCAGTTCTTC. Full variable domain (remainder filled in from reference TRBV19 and TRBJ2-1): DGGITQSPKYLFRKEGQNVTLSCEQNLNHDAMYWYRQDPGQGLRLIYYSQIVNDFQKGDIAEGYSVSREKKESFPLTVTSAQKNPTAFYLCASSILGGYNTEQFFGPGTRLTVL.